This T cell receptor (beta chain) was recorded in a study of shared clonotypes between healthy human individuals. Study-wide background: Every donor yielded three CD4 naive, three CD4 memory, two CD8 naive and one CD8 memory plate.

Measured with immunoSEQ multiplex PCR; TCRdb has only the in-frame clones, and not every one. Of over 2 million clones in the sample, around 95% are singletons; the top ten hold 0.1% to 0.15%. V dropped 5 bases and J dropped 8 bases, with 30 bases sitting between them. The CDR3 has 18 residues. The germline V gene has CDR1 SGHAT and CDR2 FQNNGV. Sequenced: naive CD4+ T cells sorted from blood. Indicated subset: CD45RA+ positively selected. This rearrangement joins TRBV11-2 to TRBJ1-1; D call uncertain. The source is a man between 18 and 29 years old in good health. Here the CDR3 reads CASSPQDGPGSWRVEAFF. The CDR3 nucleotides read TGTGCCAGCAGCCCACAAGACGGGCCAGGATCATGGCGTGTCGAAGCTTTCTTT.